This T cell receptor (beta chain) derives from a study of blood T cell repertoires in COVID-19. Study-level information: Specimens from acute and convalescent COVID-19 originated in the United States, Italy and Spain.

Original processing notes: By means of reference gene primer amplification, nucleated cell counts were estimated. Sequenced by immunoSEQ multiplex PCR; TCRdb stores in-frame clones only, minus some. For V, J and clone size, that table is used; D and trimming come from the DNA. The table includes more than 150,000 clones, roughly 80% detected once. The TCR originated in a man between 25 and 39 years old with active or convalescent COVID-19. Sequencing input: peripheral blood.

CDR3 sequence (DNA): TGTGCCAGCAGCAAACCCGGGACAGGGGTGAACACTGAAGCTTTCTTT. Translated: CASSKPGTGVNTEAFF. The rearrangement joins TRBV6-2 or TRBV6-3 to TRBJ1-1; 10 positions match TRBD1. CDR1 and CDR2 (germline): MNHEY, SVGEGT. Trimming removed 6 bases from V and 0 bases from J; junction bases left unmatched: 7. This CDR3 is 16 amino acids long.